Listed here are 15 T cell receptor beta chains from one sample, sequenced in a study of regulatory dendritic cells for organ transplantation. Clones were read by immunoSEQ multiplex PCR, and TCRdb kept only the in-frame ones, dropping some. This table has approximately 12,000 clones, more than 75% appearing once. Sorted subsets were CFSE-labeled and cultured four to six days with allogeneic dendritic cells. The antigens these receptors bind are not known. The sample was naive CD8+ T cells from blood cultured with regulatory dendritic cells. Subset defined: CD45RA+ naive T cells. The receptors come from a human donor in good health.

CDR3 DNA sequence: TGTGCCAGCAGTTACAGGTTGGGTTCCCACGAGCAGTACTTC. This codes for CASSYRLGSHEQYF. This rearrangement joins TRBV5-5 to TRBJ2-7, with D maybe TRBD1 (5 bases). The germline gives CDR1 SGHKS, CDR2 YYEKEE (reference sequence). The CDR3 consists of 14 residues. Trimming removed 5 bases at V and 5 bases at J, with 17 bases between.

The chain links TRBV7-9 to TRBJ2-2, with D possibly matching TRBD1 (5 bases). In germline, CDR1 is SEHNR, CDR2 FQNEAQ (reference sequence). This CDR3 comprises 13 residues. Trimming took 6 bases from V and 6 from J, leaving 11 bases between them. CDR3 DNA: TGTGCCAGCAGTTTCAGGGATCCCGGGGAGCTGTTTTTT. It yields the protein CASSFRDPGELFF.

This clone was seen more than once but under ten times. The V gene is TRBV23-1, the J gene TRBJ2-6, with D possibly matching TRBD1 (5 bases). TRBV23-1 is treated as an ORF (open reading frame) with a function not yet certain. Trimming cost V 0 bases and J 11 bases, with 14 bases left between them. The CDR3 covers 15 residues. This CDR3 is CASSQSGTGPHVLTF. The CDR3 DNA sequence: TGCGCCAGCAGTCAATCGGGCACAGGCCCACACGTCCTGACTTTC.

This chain links TRBV6-1 with TRBJ1-5; no reliable D call. The CDR3 totals 14 residues. V was trimmed by 2 bases and J by 5 bases, leaving 10 bases between them. Germline loops: CDR1 MNHNS, CDR2 SASEGT. The CDR3 sequence: CASSEPRGDQPQHF. The CDR3 nucleotides read TGTGCCAGCAGTGAACCACGCGGAGATCAGCCCCAGCATTTT.

This rearrangement joins TRBV7-6 to TRBJ2-1; D is possibly TRBD1 (8 bases). Trimming stripped 5 bases from V and 8 bases from J, with 19 bases between. Germline V CDR1 and CDR2: SGHVS, FNYEAQ. This CDR3 comprises 15 residues. The CDR3 DNA is TGTGCCAGCAGCCGTGGGGGGGACAGGAGATATGAGCAGTTCTTC. Translated, it gives CASSRGGDRRYEQFF.

The chain links TRBV19 to TRBJ2-1; D remains unclear. V was cut by 7 bases and J by 9 bases, with 22 bases left in between. Germline loops: CDR1 LNHDA, CDR2 SQIVND (reference sequence). The CDR3 has 15 amino acids. CDR3 amino acids: CASKPLAAGATEQFF. DNA of the CDR3: TGTGCCAGTAAACCTTTAGCCGCCGGAGCTACTGAGCAGTTCTTC.

This chain links TRBV10-3 with TRBJ2-3; the match to TRBD2 covers 8 bases. With V trimmed by 8 bases and J by 4 bases, 8 bases remained unmatched. Germline CDR1 and CDR2: ENHRY and SYGVKD. The CDR3 is 14 residues long. This chain's CDR3 is CAIRGRGGPDTQYF. CDR3 coding DNA: TGTGCCATCCGGGGACGGGGGGGCCCAGATACGCAGTATTTT.

This clone appeared a single time. The V call is TRBV7-8, the J call TRBJ1-4, with D uncertain. Trimming shortened V by 0 bases and J by 6 bases, and 8 bases separated the two germline ends. The CDR3 length is 14 residues. Per germline, CDR1 SGHVS and CDR2 FQNEAQ. The CDR3 is CASSLARLDEKLFF. CDR3 sequence (DNA): TGTGCCAGCAGCTTAGCCAGGCTTGATGAAAAACTGTTTTTT.

The chain has TRBV7-2 and TRBJ1-1; possibly TRBD1 for D (5 bases). The germline V and J ends were trimmed by 5 bases and 5 bases, with 9 bases remaining between them. Germline CDR1 and CDR2: SGHTA and FQGNSA. This CDR3 is built from 12 residues. In DNA, the CDR3 is TGTGCCAGCAGCCCGGGGGGTACTGAAGCTTTCTTT. This encodes CASSPGGTEAFF.

The chain employs TRBV9 and TRBJ2-7, with 9 bases lining up with TRBD1. This CDR3 has 17 residues. CDR1 is SGDLS and CDR2 is YYNGEE in the germline V gene. The ends lost 3 bases at V and 0 bases at J; junction bases unmatched: 10. CDR3 coding DNA: TGTGCCAGCAGCGAAAGCCGGACAGGGGACAGCTCCTACGAGCAGTACTTC. Its translation: CASSESRTGDSSYEQYF.

This chain links TRBV4-2 with TRBJ1-5, with 9 bases fitting TRBD1. The CDR3 is 19 residues long. Looked up from germline, CDR1 is LGHNA and CDR2 is YNFKEQ. The V segment lost 1 base and the J segment 2 bases; nucleotides outside the gene matches: 12. CDR3 nucleotide sequence: TGTGCCAGCAGCCAAGTTTGGAGACAGGGGGAGGACGGCAATCAGCCCCAGCATTTT. Amino acid sequence: CASSQVWRQGEDGNQPQHF.

The rearrangement uses TRBV6-5 and TRBJ2-5; TRBD1 is a possible D gene (6 bases). The germline V and J ends were trimmed by 1 base and 5 bases, with 11 bases remaining between them. Germline V lookup: CDR1 MNHEY, CDR2 SVGAGI. The CDR3 consists of 14 residues. CDR3 in DNA: TGTGCCAGCAGTTACTTCAGGGGCGGGGAGACCCAGTACTTC. It translates to CASSYFRGGETQYF.

V and J are TRBV27 and TRBJ2-1, with TRBD1 as a possible D gene (5 bases). The germline V gene has CDR1 MNHEY and CDR2 SMNVEV (reference sequence). Trimming stripped 2 bases from V and 7 bases from J, with 21 bases between. CDR3 size: 17 residues. The DNA for the CDR3 is TGTGCCAGCAGTTTAATTGCGCAGGGTATACGAGTGAATGAGCAGTTCTTC. Encoded protein: CASSLIAQGIRVNEQFF.

The chain joins TRBV27 to TRBJ2-1; 16 nucleotides line up with TRBD2. Germline V gene lookup returns CDR1 MNHEY and CDR2 SMNVEV (reference sequence). CDR3 length equals 15 residues. V lost 5 bases to trimming and J lost 8 bases; unmatched junction nucleotides: 3. DNA for the CDR3: TGTGCCAGCAGTCTCGGGACTAGCGGGGGGGATGAGCAGTTCTTC. This gives the protein CASSLGTSGGDEQFF.

The chain carries TRBV6-1 and TRBJ2-7, with 10 bases that match TRBD2. The V and J ends lost 6 bases and 4 bases, in that order; junction bases with no gene match: 3. CDR1 MNHNS and CDR2 SASEGT come from the germline V gene. This CDR3 has 13 amino acids. The CDR3 DNA reads TGTGCCAGCAGAGGACTAGCGGATTACGAGCAGTACTTC. Translated, it gives CASRGLADYEQYF.